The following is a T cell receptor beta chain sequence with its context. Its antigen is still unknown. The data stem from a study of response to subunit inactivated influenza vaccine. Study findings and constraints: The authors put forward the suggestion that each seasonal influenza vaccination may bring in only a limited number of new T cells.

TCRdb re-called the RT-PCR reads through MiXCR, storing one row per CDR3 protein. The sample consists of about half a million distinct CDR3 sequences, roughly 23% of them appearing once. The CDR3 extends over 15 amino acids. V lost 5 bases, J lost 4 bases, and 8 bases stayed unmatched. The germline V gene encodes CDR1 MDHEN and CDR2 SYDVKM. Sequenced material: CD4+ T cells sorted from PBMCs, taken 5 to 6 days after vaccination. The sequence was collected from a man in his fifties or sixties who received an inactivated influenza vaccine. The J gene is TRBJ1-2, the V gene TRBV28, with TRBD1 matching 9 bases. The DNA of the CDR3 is TGTGCCAGCAGTATCCTTACAGGGGGCGCCTATGGCTACACCTTC. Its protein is CASSILTGGAYGYTF.